A single sample is the source of the 10 T cell receptor beta chains below, sequenced in a study of identical twins. Via MiXCR, TCRdb re-called the 5' RACE reads, giving one row per CDR3 protein. The data show around 480,000 distinct CDR3 sequences, more than 13% seen once. Separately, the same data were catalogued under a study of yellow fever vaccine responses in identical twins.

The sequencing input was CD4+ T cells sorted from blood. Every receptor here comes from a woman between 18 and 29 years old in good health.

This clonotype has a handful of counts. The chain is built from TRBV5-6 and TRBJ2-1, with a possible D match to TRBD2 (5 bases). Deletions cut 5 bases from V and 0 bases from J, with 15 bases between. This CDR3 has 16 residues. From germline, CDR1 is SGHDT and CDR2 YYEEEE. The CDR3 protein is CASSPDPGSSYNEQFF. DNA of the CDR3: TGTGCCAGCAGTCCGGATCCGGGGTCCTCCTACAATGAGCAGTTCTTC.

This clonotype was counted between two and nine times. The chain links TRBV20-1 to TRBJ2-3; D possibly corresponds to TRBD2 (5 bases). Germline-derived CDR1 and CDR2 are DFQATT and SNEGSKA (reference sequence). CDR3 length: 13 residues. The V and J ends lost 1 base and 7 bases respectively, with 12 bases between them. The CDR3 region is CSARAPEAHTQYF. CDR3 DNA: TGCAGTGCTAGAGCGCCGGAGGCCCATACGCAGTATTTT.

This clonotype was seen a handful of times. The genes are TRBV20-1 and TRBJ1-2; D not certain. CDR1 and CDR2 (germline): DFQATT, SNEGSKA (reference sequence). The CDR3 sequence is 14 residues long. V lost 0 bases to trimming and J lost 10 bases, with 18 bases between them. CDR3 nucleotides: TGCAGTGCTAGAGACCCCTCAGGTGAAAAATCCTACACCTTC. It translates to CSARDPSGEKSYTF.

This clonotype was observed at least ten times. The chain joins TRBV7-8 to TRBJ1-1; D unclear. Trimming removed 1 base from V and 0 bases from J, with 12 bases in between. The germline V gene encodes CDR1 SGHVS and CDR2 FQNEAQ. The CDR3 contains 16 residues. CDR3 DNA sequence: TGTGCCAGCAGCTTAGTCTCAGGACTCATGAACACTGAAGCTTTCTTT. This codes for CASSLVSGLMNTEAFF.

V gene TRBV11-2 combines with J gene TRBJ2-7, with 7 bases lining up with TRBD2. Trimming removed 6 bases from V and 0 bases from J; junction bases left unmatched: 5. The CDR3 has 14 amino acids. CDR1 and CDR2 from the germline V gene are SGHAT and FQNNGV. As DNA, the CDR3 is TGTGCCAGCAGACGCGAGCGGGACTCCTACGAGCAGTACTTC. Protein product: CASRRERDSYEQYF.

This clonotype was detected a few times. The junction does not match germline at one end; this may be a read error. The gene calls are TRBV11-2 and TRBJ1-6; 10 bases are shared with TRBD1. Germline lookup yields CDR1 SGHAT and CDR2 FQNNGV. This CDR3 is built from 15 residues. The CDR3 sequence: CASRLAGTGDSPLHF. In DNA form, the CDR3 reads TGTGCCAGCAGGTTAGCCGGGACAGGGGATTCACCCCTCCACTTT.

The chain recombines TRBV12-3 or TRBV12-4 with TRBJ2-7; D remains unclear. The CDR3 loop spans 19 amino acids. V was pared by 10 bases and J by 1 base, with 32 bases between. CDR3 residues: CAITRVGRAISASSYEQYF. The CDR3, as DNA: TGTGCCATTACCCGAGTAGGTAGAGCTATCTCGGCTAGTTCCTACGAGCAGTACTTC.

This clonotype has at least ten counts. The gene calls are TRBV29-1 and TRBJ2-7; D possibly matches TRBD1 or TRBD2 (5 bases each). CDR3 length equals 13 residues. The V end was cut by 3 bases, the J end by 5 bases, with 14 bases between. Germline CDR1 SQVTM, CDR2 ANQGSEA. The CDR3 DNA is TGCAGCGTTGAGGGTCGAGGGGTCCACGAGCAGTACTTC. Residues: CSVEGRGVHEQYF.

The chain joins TRBV12-3 or TRBV12-4 to TRBJ2-3; TRBD2 agrees at 9 bases. Trimming took 6 bases from V and 4 from J; bases not matched to a gene: 5. The CDR3 runs 14 residues. Here the CDR3 reads CASRGTSIADTQYF. The CDR3 DNA reads as TGTGCCAGCAGGGGGACTAGCATCGCAGATACGCAGTATTTT.

This clonotype came up many times. This sequence joins TRBV12-3 or TRBV12-4 and TRBJ2-7; TRBD1 agrees at 7 bases. The J segment lost 3 bases and the V segment lost 7 bases, leaving 9 bases of the junction unmatched. This CDR3 region has 14 residues. The CDR3 nucleotides are TGTGCCAGCACCCCAGGGGGATCAAACTACGAGCAGTACTTC. It yields the protein CASTPGGSNYEQYF.